This T cell receptor beta chain came from a study of metastatic and nonmetastatic thyroid tumors. About the study: Across blood and tumor or nodule tissue, repertoires from malignant and benign thyroid patients were compared with one another. Whole-study results and caveats: Reports indicated that malignant thyroid tumors showed significantly higher TCR beta diversity than benign nodules did, in blood and tumor.

Ahead of thyroid surgery, no patient had received treatment of any kind. In the authors' methods: Across clinicopathological groups, CDR3 differences served as the basis for building a distant-metastasis classifier for papillary thyroid cancer. With MiXCR, TCRdb called clones anew from the PCR reads. These V and J calls originate from TCRdb's pipeline instead of the authors' own analysis. Of over 5,000 clones in the sample, 28% were seen once. This CDR3 is built from 13 residues. The germline V gene has CDR1 GTSNPN and CDR2 SVGIG (reference sequence). V was clipped by 0 bases and J by 3 bases, with 6 bases between them. Concerning this clone itself: Its antigen remains unidentified.

Sequencing was done on a sample of adjacent normal tissue. This chain links TRBV30 with TRBJ1-3, with D uncertain. The TCR was taken from a female donor with papillary thyroid cancer or a benign thyroid nodule (not recorded which). Some clones in this sample may be carry-over from other donors' samples. The CDR3 spells CAWSVGGGNTIYF. CDR3 in DNA: TGTGCCTGGAGTGTCGGCGGTGGAAACACCATATATTTT.